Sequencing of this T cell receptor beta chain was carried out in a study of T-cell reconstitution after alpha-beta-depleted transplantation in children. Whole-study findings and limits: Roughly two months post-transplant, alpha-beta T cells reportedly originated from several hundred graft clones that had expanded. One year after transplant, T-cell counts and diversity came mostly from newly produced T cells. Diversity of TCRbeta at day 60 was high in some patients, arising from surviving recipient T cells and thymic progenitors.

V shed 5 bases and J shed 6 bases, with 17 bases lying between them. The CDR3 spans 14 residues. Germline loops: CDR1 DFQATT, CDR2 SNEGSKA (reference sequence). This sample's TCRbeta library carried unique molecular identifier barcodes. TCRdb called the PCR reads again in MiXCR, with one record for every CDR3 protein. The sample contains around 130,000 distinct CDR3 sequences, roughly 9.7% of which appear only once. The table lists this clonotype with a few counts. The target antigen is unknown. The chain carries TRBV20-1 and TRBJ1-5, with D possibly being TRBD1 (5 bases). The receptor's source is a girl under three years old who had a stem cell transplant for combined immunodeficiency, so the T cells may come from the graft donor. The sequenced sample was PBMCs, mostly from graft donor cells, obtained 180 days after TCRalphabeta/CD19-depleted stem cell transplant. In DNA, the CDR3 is TGCAGTGCTCGGACTGACAGAGGGGCTCAGCCCCAGCATTTT. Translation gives CSARTDRGAQPQHF.